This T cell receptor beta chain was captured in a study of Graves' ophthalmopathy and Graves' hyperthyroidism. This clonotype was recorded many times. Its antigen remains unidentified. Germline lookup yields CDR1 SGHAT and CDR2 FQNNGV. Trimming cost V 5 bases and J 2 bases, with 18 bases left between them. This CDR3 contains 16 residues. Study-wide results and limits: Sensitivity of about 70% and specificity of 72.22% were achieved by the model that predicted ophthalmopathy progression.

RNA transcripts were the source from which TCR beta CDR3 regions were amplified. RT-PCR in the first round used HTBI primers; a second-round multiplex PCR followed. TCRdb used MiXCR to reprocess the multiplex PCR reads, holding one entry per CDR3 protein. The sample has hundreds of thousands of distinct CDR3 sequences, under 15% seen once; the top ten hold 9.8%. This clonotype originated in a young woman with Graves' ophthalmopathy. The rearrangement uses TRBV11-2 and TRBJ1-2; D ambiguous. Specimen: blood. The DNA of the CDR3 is TGTGCCAGCAGCCCAGGAGCGACGAAAGTGAACTATGGCTACACCTTC. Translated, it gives CASSPGATKVNYGYTF.